The 14 T cell receptor beta chains below were found in one sample sequenced in a study of CXCR3-negative and CXCR3-positive naive CD8 T cells. 5' RACE that incorporated UMI labels was used to prepare the TRB cDNA libraries. From its re-call of the 5' RACE reads, TCRdb lists each CDR3 protein once, without DNA. Recorded for this sample: over 100,000 distinct CDR3 sequences. The specimen was naive CXCR3- CD8+ T cells from blood. Subset noted: CD45RO-CCR7+CD27+CD95- naive CD8+ T cells lacking CXCR3 (TNR3-). These receptors originate from a human donor in good health. Some clones in this sample may be carry-over from other donors' samples.

J is TRBJ2-5 and V is TRBV9; there is no DNA to check the TCRdb D call of TRBD2. Germline assignment: CDR1 SGDLS and CDR2 YYNGEE. The CDR3 consists of 17 residues. The chain's CDR3 is CASSVGEGLAGGETQYF. The full variable domain, completed using reference TRBV9 and TRBJ2-5, is DSGVTQTPKHLITATGQRVTLRCSPRSGDLSVYWYQQSLDQGLQFLIQYYNGEERAKGNILERFSAQQFPDLHSELNLSSLELGDSALYFCASSVGEGLAGGETQYFGPGTRLLVL.

The J gene is TRBJ2-7, the V gene TRBV28; as DNA is missing, the TRBD1 call by TCRdb cannot be tested. Germline CDR1 and CDR2: MDHEN and SYDVKM. The CDR3 contains 18 residues. CDR3 sequence reads: CASSLFVTGRGHPYEQYF.

CDR3 loop: CASSHAGTSGISTQYF. The chain recombines TRBV4-1 with TRBJ2-3; the TCRdb D gene call, TRBD2, has no DNA to confirm it. Germline-derived CDR1 and CDR2 are MGHRA and YSYEKL. CDR3 length equals 16 residues.

Here the CDR3 reads CASSPRDNTEAFF. This sequence joins TRBV19 and TRBJ1-1; TCRdb indicates TRBD1, and absent DNA this call remains unverified. The CDR3 contains 13 residues. Germline loops: CDR1 LNHDA, CDR2 SQIVND (reference sequence).

The V gene is TRBV12-3 or TRBV12-4, the J gene TRBJ2-2. This CDR3 spans 13 amino acids. CDR3 sequence: CASSLGDSGELFF.

The chain carries TRBV7-9 and TRBJ2-2; the TCRdb call, TRBD1, lacks DNA for checking. Germline assignment: CDR1 SEHNR and CDR2 FQNEAQ (reference sequence). The CDR3 spans 16 residues. The CDR3 reads CASSPGQGANTGELFF.

CDR3 protein: CASRAGGRGYTF. This chain connects TRBV9 to TRBJ1-2; the D call of TRBD1 rests on TCRdb alone, since no DNA is present to check it. There are 12 residues in the CDR3. Germline-derived CDR1 and CDR2 are SGDLS and YYNGEE.

This chain uses TRBV20-1 with TRBJ2-7; TCRdb's D gene call, TRBD1, goes unchecked for lack of DNA. CDR1 DFQATT and CDR2 SNEGSKA come from the germline V gene (reference sequence). This CDR3 has 14 residues. The CDR3 protein is CSARAGTGTYEQYF.

V usage is TRBV9 and J usage is TRBJ2-6; no DNA is available, so the TRBD1 call from TCRdb remains unchecked. This CDR3 is built from 19 residues. CDR1 and CDR2 from the germline V gene are SGDLS and YYNGEE. CDR3 region: CASSVERVGTGAWANVLTF. The whole variable domain, filled in from reference TRBV9 and TRBJ2-6, reads DSGVTQTPKHLITATGQRVTLRCSPRSGDLSVYWYQQSLDQGLQFLIQYYNGEERAKGNILERFSAQQFPDLHSELNLSSLELGDSALYFCASSVERVGTGAWANVLTFGAGSRLTVL.

The genes are TRBV27 and TRBJ2-1; the D gene TCRdb calls, TRBD2, cannot be checked with no DNA. The CDR3 spans 13 residues. CDR1 is MNHEY and CDR2 is SMNVEV in the germline V gene (reference sequence). The CDR3 here is CASSLRESNEQFF.

The chain recombines TRBV4-1 with TRBJ2-7; TCRdb lists TRBD2, though no DNA is available to test this call. In germline, CDR1 is MGHRA, CDR2 YSYEKL. The CDR3 contains 15 residues. The CDR3 spells CASSQDSSGIYEQYF.

The chain employs TRBV28 and TRBJ2-6; with no DNA, the TCRdb D assignment of TRBD2 cannot be verified. Germline V gene data show CDR1 as MDHEN and CDR2 as SYDVKM. The CDR3 is 17 amino acids. The CDR3 sequence is CASSLFTGGAGANVLTF.

The V call is TRBV28, the J call TRBJ2-7; TCRdb gives TRBD1 as the D gene, but with no DNA this cannot be confirmed. The length of the CDR3 is 14 residues. Germline V lookup: CDR1 MDHEN, CDR2 SYDVKM. The CDR3 here is CASSSTGTSYEQYF.

V and J are TRBV6-2 or TRBV6-3 and TRBJ2-2; TCRdb's D call, TRBD1, is unchecked because there is no DNA. The CDR3 contains 16 residues. Germline V gene sequence: CDR1 MNHEY, CDR2 SVGEGT. The CDR3 loop reads CASNPPRGLNTGELFF.